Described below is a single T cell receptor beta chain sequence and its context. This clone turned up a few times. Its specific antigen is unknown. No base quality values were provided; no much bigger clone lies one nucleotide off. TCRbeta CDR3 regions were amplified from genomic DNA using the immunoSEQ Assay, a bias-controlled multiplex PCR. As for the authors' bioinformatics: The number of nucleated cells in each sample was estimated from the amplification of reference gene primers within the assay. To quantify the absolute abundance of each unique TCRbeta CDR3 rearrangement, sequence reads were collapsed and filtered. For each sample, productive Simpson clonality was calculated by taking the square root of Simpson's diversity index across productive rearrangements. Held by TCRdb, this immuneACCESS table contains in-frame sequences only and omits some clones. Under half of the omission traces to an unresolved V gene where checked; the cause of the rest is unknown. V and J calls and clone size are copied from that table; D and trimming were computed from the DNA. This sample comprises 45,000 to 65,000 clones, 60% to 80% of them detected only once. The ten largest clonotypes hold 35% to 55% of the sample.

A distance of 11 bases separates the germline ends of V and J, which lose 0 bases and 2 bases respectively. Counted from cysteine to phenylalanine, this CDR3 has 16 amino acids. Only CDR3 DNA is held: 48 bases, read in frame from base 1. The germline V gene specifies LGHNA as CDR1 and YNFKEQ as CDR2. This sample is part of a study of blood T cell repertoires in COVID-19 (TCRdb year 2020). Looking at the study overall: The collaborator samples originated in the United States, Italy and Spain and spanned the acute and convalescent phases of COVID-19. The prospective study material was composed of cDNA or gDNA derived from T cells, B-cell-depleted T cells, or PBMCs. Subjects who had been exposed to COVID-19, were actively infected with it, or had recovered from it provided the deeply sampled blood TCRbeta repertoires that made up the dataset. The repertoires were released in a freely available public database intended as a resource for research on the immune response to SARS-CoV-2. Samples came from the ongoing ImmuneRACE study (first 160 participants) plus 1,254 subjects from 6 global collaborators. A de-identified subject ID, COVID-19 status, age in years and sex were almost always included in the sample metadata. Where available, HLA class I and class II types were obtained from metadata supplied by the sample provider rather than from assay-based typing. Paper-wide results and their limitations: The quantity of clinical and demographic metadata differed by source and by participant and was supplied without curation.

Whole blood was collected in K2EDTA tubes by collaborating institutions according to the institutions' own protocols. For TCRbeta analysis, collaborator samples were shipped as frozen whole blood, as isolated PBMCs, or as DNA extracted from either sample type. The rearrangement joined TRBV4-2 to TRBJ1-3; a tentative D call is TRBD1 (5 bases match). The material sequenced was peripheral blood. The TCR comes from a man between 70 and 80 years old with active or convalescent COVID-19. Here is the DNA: TGTGCCAGCAGCCAAGAAGGCAGGGCCCCTGGAAACACCATATATTTT. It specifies CASSQEGRAPGNTIYF.